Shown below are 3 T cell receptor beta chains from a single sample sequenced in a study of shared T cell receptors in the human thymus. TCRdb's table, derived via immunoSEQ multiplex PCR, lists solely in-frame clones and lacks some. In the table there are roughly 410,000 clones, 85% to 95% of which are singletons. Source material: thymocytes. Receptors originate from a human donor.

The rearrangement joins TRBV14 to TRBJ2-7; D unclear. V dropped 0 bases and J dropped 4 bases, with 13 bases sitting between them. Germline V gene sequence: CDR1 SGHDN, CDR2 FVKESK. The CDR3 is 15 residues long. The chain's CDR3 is CASSQDPKYWYEQYF. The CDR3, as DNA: TGTGCCAGCAGCCAAGATCCAAAATACTGGTACGAGCAGTACTTC.

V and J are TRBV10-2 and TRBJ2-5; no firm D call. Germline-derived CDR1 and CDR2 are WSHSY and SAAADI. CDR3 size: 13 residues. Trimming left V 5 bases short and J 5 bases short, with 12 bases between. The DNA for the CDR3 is TGCGCCAGCAGTAAACGGCTGCGGGAGACCCAGTACTTC. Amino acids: CASSKRLRETQYF.

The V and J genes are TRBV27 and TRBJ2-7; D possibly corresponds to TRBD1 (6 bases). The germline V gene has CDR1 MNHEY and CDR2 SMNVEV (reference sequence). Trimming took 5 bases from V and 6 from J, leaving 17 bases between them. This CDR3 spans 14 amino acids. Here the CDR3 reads CASSPGTPYSEQYF. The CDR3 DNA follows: TGTGCCAGCAGTCCCGGGACACCCTATTCCGAGCAGTACTTC.